Listed below are T cell receptor beta chains from one sample, sequenced in a study of Graves' ophthalmopathy and Graves' hyperthyroidism. One entry per CDR3 protein, called by TCRdb with MiXCR from the multiplex PCR reads. The sample carries roughly 700,000 distinct CDR3 sequences, about 44% recorded once. The sequenced material came from peripheral blood. These receptors all come from an adult man with Graves' ophthalmopathy. The CDR3 runs from the conserved cysteine through the conserved F or W. Fields, in order: D gene, V gene, clone size, J gene, CDR3 DNA, CDR3 protein. The D gene is left open where the match is weak. Part of the rows lack a size; the others show once, few, many or a class for expanded clones.

D gene: -
V gene: TRBV29-1
clone size: -
J gene: TRBJ1-2
CDR3 DNA: TGCAGCGTCGAAGCGCGGGATGGCTGCACCTTC
CDR3 protein: CSVEARDGCTF

D gene: -
V gene: TRBV5-5
clone size: -
J gene: TRBJ2-2
CDR3 DNA: TGTGCCAGCAGCCTTAATGCCGGAGCCGGGGAGCTGTTTTTT
CDR3 protein: CASSLNAGAGELFF

D gene: -
V gene: TRBV9
clone size: few
J gene: TRBJ1-6
CDR3 DNA: TGTGCCAGCAGCCCCTCACGGGGCCTAAATTCACCCCTCCACTTT
CDR3 protein: CASSPSRGLNSPLHF

D gene: TRBD2
V gene: TRBV4-1
clone size: -
J gene: TRBJ2-7
CDR3 DNA: TGCGCCAGCAGCCACCCGGGACTAGCGGGAGACGAGCAGTACTTC
CDR3 protein: CASSHPGLAGDEQYF

D gene: -
V gene: TRBV20-1
clone size: -
J gene: TRBJ1-1
CDR3 DNA: TGCAGTGCTAGTATTGGAACAGACATGAACACTGAAGCTTTCTTT
CDR3 protein: CSASIGTDMNTEAFF

D gene: -
V gene: TRBV5-1
clone size: -
J gene: TRBJ2-7
CDR3 DNA: TGCGCCAGCAGCTTCGGGGGAAGTTTCTACGAGCAGTACTTC
CDR3 protein: CASSFGGSFYEQYF

D gene: TRBD1
V gene: TRBV7-6
clone size: few
J gene: TRBJ2-7
CDR3 DNA: TGTGCCAGCAGCTTAGAGGGGACAGCAGACTACGAGCAGTACTTC
CDR3 protein: CASSLEGTADYEQYF

D gene: -
V gene: TRBV24-1
clone size: few
J gene: TRBJ2-2
CDR3 DNA: TGTGCCGTGGACAGCCACACCGGGGAGCTGTTTTTT
CDR3 protein: CAVDSHTGELFF

D gene: TRBD1
V gene: TRBV20-1
clone size: -
J gene: TRBJ1-1
CDR3 DNA: TGCAGTGCTGAGACGGGACAGGGACGGAACGCTGAAGCTTTCTTT
CDR3 protein: CSAETGQGRNAEAFF

D gene: -
V gene: TRBV25-1
clone size: -
J gene: TRBJ2-6
CDR3 DNA: TGTGCCAGCACCCAGAACGCCCCCGAACAGGTTTCTGGGGCCAACGTCCTGACTTTC
CDR3 protein: CASTQNAPEQVSGANVLTF

D gene: TRBD1
V gene: TRBV5-8
clone size: -
J gene: TRBJ1-5
CDR3 DNA: TGTGCCAGCAGTTCTTGGGACAGGGGTAATCAGCCCCAGCATTTT
CDR3 protein: CASSSWDRGNQPQHF

D gene: -
V gene: TRBV12-3/TRBV12-4
clone size: few
J gene: TRBJ1-2
CDR3 DNA: TGTGCCAGCAGTACTCGGAGAGTTTACTATGGCTACACCTTC
CDR3 protein: CASSTRRVYYGYTF

D gene: -
V gene: TRBV7-2
clone size: many
J gene: TRBJ2-7
CDR3 DNA: TGTGCCAGCAGCTTCGACCGAAGATCCTACGAGCAGTACTTC
CDR3 protein: CASSFDRRSYEQYF

D gene: -
V gene: TRBV10-3
clone size: -
J gene: TRBJ1-1
CDR3 DNA: TGTGCCAGCAGTTACCGGCAGGGGGAAGCTTTCTTT
CDR3 protein: CASSYRQGEAFF

D gene: TRBD1
V gene: TRBV6-1
clone size: -
J gene: TRBJ1-2
CDR3 DNA: TGTGCCAGCAGTATTTGGGACAGCCTGGGCTATGGCTACACCTTC
CDR3 protein: CASSIWDSLGYGYTF

D gene: TRBD1
V gene: TRBV25-1
clone size: -
J gene: TRBJ2-2
CDR3 DNA: TGTGCCAGCAGTTTCGGCCAGGGGGCTAGCACCGGGGAGCTGTTTTTT
CDR3 protein: CASSFGQGASTGELFF

D gene: -
V gene: TRBV7-9
clone size: few
J gene: TRBJ2-6
CDR3 DNA: TGTGCCAGCAGCCAAGATGTGGGGCCTAATCCTGGGGCCAACGTCCTGACTTTC
CDR3 protein: CASSQDVGPNPGANVLTF

D gene: -
V gene: TRBV7-2
clone size: few
J gene: TRBJ2-7
CDR3 DNA: TGTGCCAGCAGCTTAGGACAACGCCCTAAGGAGCAGTACTTC
CDR3 protein: CASSLGQRPKEQYF

D gene: -
V gene: TRBV2
clone size: -
J gene: TRBJ2-1
CDR3 DNA: TGTGCCAGCAGTGTCGAGGCAGGGTCCTACAATGAGCAGTTCTTC
CDR3 protein: CASSVEAGSYNEQFF

D gene: TRBD2
V gene: TRBV7-6
clone size: few
J gene: TRBJ2-2
CDR3 DNA: TGTGCCAGCAGCCCCGAACCTAGCGGGGGTAACACCGGGGAGCTGTTTTTT
CDR3 protein: CASSPEPSGGNTGELFF

D gene: -
V gene: TRBV20-1
clone size: few
J gene: TRBJ2-6
CDR3 DNA: TGCAGTGCTAATTCCGGGTTGATCTCTGGGGCCAACGTCCTGACTTTC
CDR3 protein: CSANSGLISGANVLTF

D gene: -
V gene: TRBV7-9
clone size: few
J gene: TRBJ2-7
CDR3 DNA: TGTGCCAGCAGCTTAAAGGACCACGAGCAGTACTTC
CDR3 protein: CASSLKDHEQYF

D gene: TRBD2
V gene: TRBV7-2
clone size: -
J gene: TRBJ2-7
CDR3 DNA: TGTGCCAGCAGGGCTGTTAGCGGGAGGGCCTACGAGCAGTACTTC
CDR3 protein: CASRAVSGRAYEQYF

D gene: TRBD1
V gene: TRBV20-1
clone size: -
J gene: TRBJ2-5
CDR3 DNA: TGCAGTGTTTCACCTCGGGACAGAGGGCCATACCAAGAGGCCCAGTACTTC
CDR3 protein: CSVSPRDRGPYQEAQYF

D gene: TRBD1
V gene: TRBV24-1
clone size: -
J gene: TRBJ2-2
CDR3 DNA: TGTGCCACCAGTGACCCAGGGACAGTGAACACCGGGGAGCTGTTTTTT
CDR3 protein: CATSDPGTVNTGELFF

D gene: -
V gene: TRBV5-1
clone size: -
J gene: TRBJ1-1
CDR3 DNA: TGCGCCAGCAGCTTGAGTACGGGGATACCCACTGAAGCTTTCTTT
CDR3 protein: CASSLSTGIPTEAFF

D gene: TRBD1
V gene: TRBV7-9
clone size: -
J gene: TRBJ1-4
CDR3 DNA: TGTGCCAGCAGCTCCTCCGACAGGGAGGATGAAAAACTGTTTTTT
CDR3 protein: CASSSSDREDEKLFF

D gene: -
V gene: TRBV20-1
clone size: -
J gene: TRBJ1-1
CDR3 DNA: TGCAGTGCTAGCCCGAACACTGAAGCTTTCTTT
CDR3 protein: CSASPNTEAFF

D gene: TRBD1
V gene: TRBV20-1
clone size: many
J gene: TRBJ2-7
CDR3 DNA: TGCAGTGCTAGGGACAGGGGCTACGAGCAGTACTTC
CDR3 protein: CSARDRGYEQYF

D gene: TRBD2
V gene: TRBV10-3
clone size: many
J gene: TRBJ2-2
CDR3 DNA: TGTGCCGTAAAGCGGGGTGACACCGGGGAGCTGTTTTTT
CDR3 protein: CAVKRGDTGELFF

D gene: TRBD1
V gene: TRBV24-1
clone size: few
J gene: TRBJ1-5
CDR3 DNA: TGTGCCACCAGTGACCGCAGAGGGACAGGGGATCAGCCCCAGCATTTT
CDR3 protein: CATSDRRGTGDQPQHF

D gene: -
V gene: TRBV2
clone size: -
J gene: TRBJ2-5
CDR3 DNA: TGTGCCAGCAGTGCCCACGAGACCCAGTACTTC
CDR3 protein: CASSAHETQYF